Each of the 13 T cell receptor beta chains below was sequenced from the same sample in a study of T cell responses to AZD1222 COVID-19 vaccine. The table came from immunoSEQ multiplex PCR; TCRdb's copy has only in-frame clones and leaves some out. Counted here are about 120,000 clones, around 87% occurring once; the ten biggest clones make up approximately 3.3%. The specimen was peripheral blood, collected on day 0 of AZD1222 vaccination. The receptor set was obtained from an adult in good health.

V is TRBV28 and J is TRBJ1-2; TRBD1 is a possible D gene (6 bases). Germline assignment: CDR1 MDHEN and CDR2 SYDVKM. Trimming shortened V by 8 bases and J by 4 bases, and 11 bases separated the two germline ends. The length of the CDR3 is 12 residues. The CDR3 DNA is TGTGCCAGCTGGGGGCGCATCTATGGCTACACCTTC. Translating gives CASWGRIYGYTF.

The CDR3 reads CASSVGGSDYGYTF. The CDR3 DNA is TGTGCCAGCAGCGTAGGGGGTTCGGACTATGGCTACACCTTC. The chain recombines TRBV9 with TRBJ1-2, with D unclear. CDR1 and CDR2 (germline): SGDLS, YYNGEE. The CDR3 is 14 amino acids. The germline V and J ends were trimmed by 0 bases and 3 bases, with 9 bases remaining between them.

The rearrangement joins TRBV27 to TRBJ1-4; 9 bases align to TRBD1. The V gene end was trimmed by 6 bases and the J gene end by 7 bases; junction bases not matched to a gene: 6. The V gene's germline CDR1 is MNHEY and CDR2 SMNVEV (reference sequence). CDR3 length equals 14 residues. CDR3 nucleotide sequence: TGTGCCAGCAGATTACAGGGGGCGGGTGAAAAACTGTTTTTT. Protein sequence: CASRLQGAGEKLFF.

In DNA form, the CDR3 reads TGTGCCAGCAGCCCAACGGGCACCGGGGAGCTGTTTTTT. Its translation: CASSPTGTGELFF. This chain connects TRBV7-3 to TRBJ2-2; D is unclear. The V and J ends lost 5 bases and 4 bases respectively, with 8 bases between them. The CDR3 contains 13 residues. From germline, CDR1 is SGHTA and CDR2 FQGTGA.

This chain uses TRBV5-1 with TRBJ1-1; D uncertain. V dropped 0 bases and J dropped 5 bases, with 2 bases sitting between them. Germline V gene lookup returns CDR1 SGHRS and CDR2 YFSETQ. This CDR3 has 11 amino acids. The CDR3 DNA sequence: TGCGCCAGCAGCTTGGGGACTGAAGCTTTCTTT. Protein: CASSLGTEAFF.

The chain couples TRBV28 to TRBJ2-1; TRBD2 agrees at 8 bases. The CDR3 is 14 residues long. Germline values: CDR1 MDHEN, CDR2 SYDVKM. J lost 7 bases, V lost 5 bases, and 7 bases had no gene match. The CDR3 spells CASSVSGLGNEQFF. CDR3 in DNA: TGTGCCAGCAGTGTGTCGGGACTAGGTAATGAGCAGTTCTTC.

The chain carries TRBV6-5 and TRBJ1-4; perhaps TRBD1 as D (5 bases). Looked up from germline, CDR1 is MNHEY and CDR2 is SVGAGI. V shed 2 bases and J shed 10 bases, with 17 bases lying between them. This CDR3 is built from 15 residues. The CDR3 DNA reads TGTGCCAGCAGTTACGAATGGGACGCACGCGGAAAACTGTTTTTT. It codes for CASSYEWDARGKLFF.

The V gene is TRBV12-5, the J gene TRBJ2-3; D is possibly TRBD2 (5 bases). V lost 3 bases, J lost 6 bases, and 13 bases lay in between. Germline V CDR1 and CDR2: LGHNT, FRNRAP. This CDR3 has 14 residues. Here the CDR3 reads CASGLADLFDTQYF. CDR3 in DNA: TGTGCTAGTGGTTTAGCGGATCTTTTTGATACGCAGTATTTT.

The V and J genes are TRBV28 and TRBJ1-6; D may be TRBD1 (5 bases). CDR1 and CDR2 (germline): MDHEN, SYDVKM. The V end lost 4 bases, the J end lost 4 bases, and 14 bases lay between the germline ends. The CDR3 runs to 16 residues. DNA for the CDR3: TGTGCCAGCAGTTATAAACTTGGGGGATATAATTCACCCCTCCACTTT. This translates into CASSYKLGGYNSPLHF.

In DNA, the CDR3 is TGTGCCAGCAGCCTCGGGACAGATCGTGAAAAACTGTTTTTT. Translated: CASSLGTDREKLFF. The V gene is TRBV7-8, the J gene TRBJ1-4, with 7 bases identical to TRBD1. V was clipped by 5 bases and J by 7 bases; unmatched bases: 7. This CDR3 has 14 amino acids. Germline-derived CDR1 and CDR2 are SGHVS and FQNEAQ.

The chain links TRBV24-1 to TRBJ1-2; D unresolved. CDR1 and CDR2 (germline): KGHDR, SFDVKD. V dropped 1 base and J dropped 7 bases, with 3 bases sitting between them. This CDR3 region has 11 residues. CDR3 nucleotides: TGTGCCACCAGTGATTTCGGTGGCTACACCTTC. Its translation: CATSDFGGYTF.

The chain recombines TRBV5-1 with TRBJ1-2; 10 positions agree with TRBD1. Trimming took 0 bases from V and 5 from J; bases not matched to a gene: 1. Looked up from germline, CDR1 is SGHRS and CDR2 is YFSETQ. This CDR3 contains 14 residues. The DNA for the CDR3 is TGCGCCAGCAGCTTGGGGACAGGGGGGTATGGCTACACCTTC. It translates to CASSLGTGGYGYTF.

The gene calls are TRBV5-1 and TRBJ2-7, with D possibly being TRBD2 (6 bases). This CDR3 is 17 amino acids long. Trimming removed 7 bases from V and 2 bases from J, with 25 bases in between. Germline V gives CDR1 SGHRS, CDR2 YFSETQ. Written as DNA, the CDR3 is TGCGCCAGCTCTTCGGGGGAAAAATGGTTCCCAACCTACGAGCAGTACTTC. This gives the protein CASSSGEKWFPTYEQYF.